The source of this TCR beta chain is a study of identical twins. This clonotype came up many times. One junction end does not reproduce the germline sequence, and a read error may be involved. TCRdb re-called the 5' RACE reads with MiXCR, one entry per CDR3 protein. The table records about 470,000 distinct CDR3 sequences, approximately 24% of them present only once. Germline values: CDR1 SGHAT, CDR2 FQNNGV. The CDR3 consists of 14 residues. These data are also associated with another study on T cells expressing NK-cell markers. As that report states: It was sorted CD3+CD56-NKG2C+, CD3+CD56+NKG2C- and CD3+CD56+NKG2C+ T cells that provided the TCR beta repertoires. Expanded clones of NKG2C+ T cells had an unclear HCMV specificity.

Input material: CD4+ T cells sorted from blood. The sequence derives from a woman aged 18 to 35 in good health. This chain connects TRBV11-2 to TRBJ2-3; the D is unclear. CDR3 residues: CASSLGLGTDTQYF. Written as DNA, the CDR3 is TGTGCCAGCAGTTTAGGGCTTGGCACAGATACGCAGTATTTT.